This T cell receptor (beta chain) was identified in a study of regulatory T cells in long-lasting Graves disease. Arm-PCR of CDR3 regions with iRepertoire HTBI primers generated TCR beta libraries. TCRdb processed the multiplex PCR reads anew with MiXCR; each CDR3 protein has one entry. The data show roughly 400,000 distinct CDR3 sequences, 16% seen once. The germline CDR1 and CDR2 sequences are SQVTM and ANQGSEA. The length of the CDR3 is 12 residues. Trimming cost V 7 bases and J 4 bases, with 10 bases left between them. The time point: newly diagnosed GD, antithyroid drugs for less than 3 months. With RNA extracted from PBMCs as input, the TCR library was made. These sequences were also reported in another study, on T cells in Graves' hyperthyroidism and ophthalmopathy.

The TCR sequence derives from a woman under 30 with Graves disease. The sample was peripheral blood mononuclear cells (PBMCs), taken at new diagnosis, from a patient treated with antithyroid drugs. This chain uses TRBV29-1 with TRBJ2-2; the D gene is possibly TRBD2 (5 bases). The CDR3 region is CSAVRGTGELFF. In DNA, the CDR3 is TGCAGCGCCGTTCGGGGCACCGGGGAGCTGTTTTTT.